The present entry profiles one T cell receptor beta chain with its context. Its antigen is unknown. This entry comes from a study of CD8 T cells in Susac syndrome. Overall study findings and caveats: Regarding the TCR sequencing and HLA analysis, the study admitted that a relatively small number of individuals were involved.

Negative isolation was used for CD8+ and CD4+ T cells, and FACS enrichment was applied to TEMRA cells. Reverse transcription of roughly 0.5 to 1 ug RNA was carried out with random hexamers. Amplification of TCR beta CDR3 spanned 54 Vbeta and 13 Jbeta via immunoSEQ multiplex PCR. TCRdb reanalysed the immunoSEQ multiplex PCR reads using MiXCR and keeps one entry per CDR3 protein. The table lists approximately 94,000 distinct CDR3 sequences, approximately 95% of them singletons. CDR1 is SQVTM, CDR2 ANQGSEA, per germline. V lost 3 bases and J 6 bases, leaving 7 bases between the germline ends. The CDR3 loop spans 11 amino acids.

The clonotype was recovered from a human donor with Susac syndrome. The chain couples TRBV29-1 to TRBJ2-3; D gene ambiguous. The sample taken for sequencing was CD8+ T cells from PBMCs. The DNA of the CDR3 is TGCAGCGTTGACGGCGTTGATACGCAGTATTTT. Its protein is CSVDGVDTQYF.